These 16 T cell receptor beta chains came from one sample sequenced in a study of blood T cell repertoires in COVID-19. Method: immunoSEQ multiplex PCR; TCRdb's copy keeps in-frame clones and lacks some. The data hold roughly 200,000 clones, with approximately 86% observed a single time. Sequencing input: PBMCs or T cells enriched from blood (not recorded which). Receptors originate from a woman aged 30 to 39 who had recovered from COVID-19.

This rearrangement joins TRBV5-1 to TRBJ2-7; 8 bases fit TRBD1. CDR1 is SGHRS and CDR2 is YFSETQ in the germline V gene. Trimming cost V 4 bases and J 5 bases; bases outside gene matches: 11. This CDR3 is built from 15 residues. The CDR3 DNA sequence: TGCGCCAGCAGCCCGGACGGACAGGGAAATAACGAGCAGTACTTC. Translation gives CASSPDGQGNNEQYF.

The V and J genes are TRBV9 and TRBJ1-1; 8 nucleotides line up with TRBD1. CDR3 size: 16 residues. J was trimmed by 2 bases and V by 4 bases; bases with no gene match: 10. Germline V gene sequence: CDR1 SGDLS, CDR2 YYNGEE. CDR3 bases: TGTGCCAGCAGCCCTACCATCGGACAGGGTAACACTGAAGCTTTCTTT. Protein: CASSPTIGQGNTEAFF.

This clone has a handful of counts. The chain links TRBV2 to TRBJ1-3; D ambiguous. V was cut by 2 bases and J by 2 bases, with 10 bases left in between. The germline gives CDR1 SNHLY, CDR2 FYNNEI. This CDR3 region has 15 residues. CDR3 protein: CASSEWQVPGNTIYF. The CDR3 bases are TGTGCCAGCAGTGAATGGCAGGTCCCTGGAAACACCATATATTTT. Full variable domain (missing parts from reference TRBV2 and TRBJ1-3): EPEVTQTPSHQVTQMGQEVILRCVPISNHLYFYWYRQILGQKVEFLVSFYNNEISEKSEIFDDQFSVERPDGSNFTLKIRSTKLEDSAMYFCASSEWQVPGNTIYFGEGSWLTVV.

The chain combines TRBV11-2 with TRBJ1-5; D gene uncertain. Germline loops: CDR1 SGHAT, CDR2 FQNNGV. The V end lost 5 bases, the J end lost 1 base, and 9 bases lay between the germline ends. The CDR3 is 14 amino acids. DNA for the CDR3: TGTGCCAGCAGCCGGGGAGTGAGCAATCAGCCCCAGCATTTT. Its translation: CASSRGVSNQPQHF. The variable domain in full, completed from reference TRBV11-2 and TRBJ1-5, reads EAGVAQSPRYKIIEKRQSVAFWCNPISGHATLYWYQQILGQGPKLLIQFQNNGVVDDSQLPKDRFSAERLKGVDSTLKIQPAKLEDSAVYLCASSRGVSNQPQHFGDGTRLSIL.

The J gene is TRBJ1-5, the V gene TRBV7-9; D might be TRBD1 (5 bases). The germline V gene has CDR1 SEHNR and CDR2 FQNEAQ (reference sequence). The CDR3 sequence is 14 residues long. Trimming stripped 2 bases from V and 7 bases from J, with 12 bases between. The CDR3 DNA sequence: TGTGCCAGCAGCTTACAGGGTACGAACCAGCCCCAGCATTTT. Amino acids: CASSLQGTNQPQHF.

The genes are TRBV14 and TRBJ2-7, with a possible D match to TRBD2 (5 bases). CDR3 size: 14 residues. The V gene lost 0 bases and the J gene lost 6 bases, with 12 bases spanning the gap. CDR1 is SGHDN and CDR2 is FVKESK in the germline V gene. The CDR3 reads CASSQDLRTLEQYF. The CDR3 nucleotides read TGTGCCAGCAGCCAAGACCTCAGGACTCTCGAGCAGTACTTC. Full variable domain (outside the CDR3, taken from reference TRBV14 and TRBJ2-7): EAGVTQFPSHSVIEKGQTVTLRCDPISGHDNLYWYRRVMGKEIKFLLHFVKESKQDESGMPNNRFLAERTGGTYSTLKVQPAELEDSGVYFCASSQDLRTLEQYFGPGTRLTVT.

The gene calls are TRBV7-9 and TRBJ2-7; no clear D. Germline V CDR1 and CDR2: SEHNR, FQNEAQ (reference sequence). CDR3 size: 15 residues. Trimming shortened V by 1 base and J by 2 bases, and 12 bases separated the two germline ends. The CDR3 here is CASSLGRFFPYEQYF. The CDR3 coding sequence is TGTGCCAGCAGCTTAGGCAGGTTCTTTCCCTACGAGCAGTACTTC.

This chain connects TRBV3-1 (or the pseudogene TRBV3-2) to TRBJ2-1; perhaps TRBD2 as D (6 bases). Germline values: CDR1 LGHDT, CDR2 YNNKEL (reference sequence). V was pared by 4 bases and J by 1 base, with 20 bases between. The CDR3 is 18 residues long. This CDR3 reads CASSRRGAGLKSYNEQFF. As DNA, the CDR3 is TGTGCCAGCAGCCGCCGCGGGGCGGGACTTAAGTCCTACAATGAGCAGTTCTTC.

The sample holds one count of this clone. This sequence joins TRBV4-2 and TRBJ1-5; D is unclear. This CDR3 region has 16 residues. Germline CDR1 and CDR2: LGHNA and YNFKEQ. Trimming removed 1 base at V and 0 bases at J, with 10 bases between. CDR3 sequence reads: CASSQGARGSNQPQHF. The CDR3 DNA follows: TGTGCCAGCAGCCAAGGGGCCCGGGGTAGCAATCAGCCCCAGCATTTT.

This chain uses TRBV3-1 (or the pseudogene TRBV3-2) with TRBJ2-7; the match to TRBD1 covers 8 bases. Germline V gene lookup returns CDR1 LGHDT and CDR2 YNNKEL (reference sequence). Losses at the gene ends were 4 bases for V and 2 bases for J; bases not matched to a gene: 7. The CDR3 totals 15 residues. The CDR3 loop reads CASSPRQGPTYEQYF. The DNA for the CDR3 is TGTGCCAGCAGCCCTCGACAGGGGCCCACCTACGAGCAGTACTTC.

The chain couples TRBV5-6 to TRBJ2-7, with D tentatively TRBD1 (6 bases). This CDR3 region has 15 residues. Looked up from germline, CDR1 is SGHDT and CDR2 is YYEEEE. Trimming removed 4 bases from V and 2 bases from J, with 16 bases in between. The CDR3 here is CASSQDVDRAYEQYF. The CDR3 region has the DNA TGTGCCAGCAGCCAAGACGTGGACAGAGCCTACGAGCAGTACTTC.

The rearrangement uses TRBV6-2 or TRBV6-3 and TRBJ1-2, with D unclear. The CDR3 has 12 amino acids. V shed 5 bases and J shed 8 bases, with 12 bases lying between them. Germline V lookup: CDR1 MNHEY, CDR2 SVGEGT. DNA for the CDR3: TGTGCCAGCAGTCGCCTGGAGCAAGGCTACACCTTC. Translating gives CASSRLEQGYTF.

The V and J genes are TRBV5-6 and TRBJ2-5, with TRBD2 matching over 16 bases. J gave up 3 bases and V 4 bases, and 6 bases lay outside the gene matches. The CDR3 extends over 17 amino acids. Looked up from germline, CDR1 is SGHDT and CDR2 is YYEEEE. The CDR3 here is CASSLPGLAGGEETQYF. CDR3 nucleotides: TGTGCCAGCAGCCTCCCGGGACTAGCGGGGGGGGAAGAGACCCAGTACTTC.

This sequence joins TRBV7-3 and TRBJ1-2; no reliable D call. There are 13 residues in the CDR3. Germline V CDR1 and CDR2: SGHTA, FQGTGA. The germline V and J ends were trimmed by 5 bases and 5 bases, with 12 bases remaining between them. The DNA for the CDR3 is TGTGCCAGCAGCACACAGCCTGGATATGGCTACACCTTC. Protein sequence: CASSTQPGYGYTF.

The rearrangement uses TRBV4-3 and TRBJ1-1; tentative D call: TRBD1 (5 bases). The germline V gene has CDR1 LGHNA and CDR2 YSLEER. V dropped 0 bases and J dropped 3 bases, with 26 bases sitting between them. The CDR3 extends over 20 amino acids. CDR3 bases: TGCGCCAGCAGCCAAGACACCGCGGACAACGCCGACGTAGGGGACACTGAAGCTTTCTTT. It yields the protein CASSQDTADNADVGDTEAFF.

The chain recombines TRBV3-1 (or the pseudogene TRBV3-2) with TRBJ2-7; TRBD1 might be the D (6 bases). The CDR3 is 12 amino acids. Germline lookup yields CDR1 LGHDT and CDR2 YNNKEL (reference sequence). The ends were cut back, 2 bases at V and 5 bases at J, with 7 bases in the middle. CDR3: CASSQPGDEQYF. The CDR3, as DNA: TGTGCCAGCAGCCAACCAGGGGACGAGCAGTACTTC.